This T cell receptor (beta chain) was sequenced for a study of Tregs in tolerant kidney transplant recipients. This clone came up a few times. Its antigen remains unidentified. Libraries were prepared by immunoSEQ multiplex PCR; TCRdb keeps only in-frame clonotypes and omits some of them. The data contain tens of thousands of clones, around 90% of them singletons. Notes on the study in general: Biological reproducibility was not directly addressed in this study. Donor-specific Treg expansion exceeded global Treg expansion in tolerant patients, suggesting antigen drive. Changing PCR primers prevented nucleotide comparison between some patients' samples.

Trimming cost V 5 bases and J 3 bases, with 22 bases left between them. Germline CDR1 and CDR2: MNHEY and SMNVEV (reference sequence). The CDR3 totals 18 residues. Unstimulated Tregs (CD4+CD25+CD127-) and CD4+CD25- non-Tregs were sorted from PBMCs. The source is a human donor who received a combined kidney and bone marrow transplant. The specimen comprised Tregs from blood, sampled before the transplant. The chain uses TRBV27 and TRBJ2-2, with a possible D match to TRBD2 (6 bases). The CDR3 DNA sequence: TGTGCCAGCAGTCCCCGACTCTTTGGGGAGGTGGACACCGGGGAGCTGTTTTTT. Protein product: CASSPRLFGEVDTGELFF.